This section outlines one TCR beta chain sequence together with its context. Only a few counts were recorded for this clonotype. Its antigen is unknown. The sample holds no much larger clone one base away, and base qualities are not on file. The data were obtained in a study of T cell repertoires in cytomegalovirus infection (dated by TCRdb to between 2018 and 2020). Study-level background: Because public TCR beta signatures pointed to carriage of CMV infection together with the matching HLA type, the HLA type of each donor mattered for the analysis. Here is what the overall study found, with its caveats: The ex vivo response was dominated by HLA-C-restricted CMV-specific TCR beta clonotypes, which also provided the single most frequent clonotype in two of eight donors. Cumulative frequency of public TCR beta family members discriminated carriers of CMV infection plus the relevant HLA type in this cohort and an independent approximately 350-donor cohort.

Sequencing instrument: Illumina HiSeq 1500. In-frame beta chains were kept once TCRdb had trimmed the public reads at Q25 with fastp and called clones with MiXCR. One record per CDR3 amino acid sequence lists the most common genes and DNA. The sample data list about 530,000 distinct CDR3 sequences, and about 26% of these were observed just once. The ten biggest clones cover over 10% of the sample. The trim is 3 bases for V and 5 bases for J, with a gap of 8 bases between the germline ends. The germline V gene supplies CDR1 MDHEN and CDR2 SYDVKM. The CDR3 numbers 14 residues from cysteine through phenylalanine. Only the CDR3 DNA stays, 42 bases, in frame from base 1.

Sequenced: PBMCs. This clonotype originated in a human donor in good health (CMV status not recorded). Some clones in this sample may be carry-over from other donors' samples. This sequence uses TRBV28 and TRBJ1-6; no D gene call is confident. The DNA reads TGTGCCAGCAGTTTTCTCCGGGATAATTCACCCCTCCACTTT. Translated, it gives CASSFLRDNSPLHF.